Included here is one T cell receptor (beta chain) sequence, with context. What it binds is not known. V was pared by 6 bases and J by 10 bases, with 23 bases between. From germline, CDR1 is DFQATT and CDR2 SNEGSKA (reference sequence). This CDR3 contains 14 residues. The data are from a study of CD8+CD57+ T cells in acquired aplastic anemia. The use of genomic DNA as template underpinned the TCR beta VDJ and CDR3 profiling. Via MiXCR, TCRdb re-called the reads, giving one row per CDR3 protein. This sample carries around 400,000 distinct CDR3 sequences, roughly 68% of them seen once, and the ten largest clones take under 5%. The study's findings and limits: Patient and control CD8+ Simpson's diversity was not significantly different.

V is TRBV20-1 and J is TRBJ2-3; D may correspond to TRBD1 or TRBD2 (5 bases each). Sequencing used sorted CD4+, CD8+, or CD8+CD57+ T cells (not recorded which) from PBMCs. The TCR comes from a human donor in good health, serving as a control. The CDR3 DNA reads as TGCAGTGCCGCCGCGCCCCAGGGCCTGGGGGCGCAGTATTTT. Translation: CSAAAPQGLGAQYF.